This passage covers 9 T cell receptor beta chains from one sample sequenced in a study of T cell responses to AZD1222 COVID-19 vaccine. Only in-frame clones appear in the TCRdb table, and some are missing; sequencing was by immunoSEQ multiplex PCR. The data show about 150,000 clones, with roughly 90% seen just once and about 1.5% held by the top ten. The sample here was peripheral blood, taken on day 0 of AZD1222 vaccination. These receptors were collected from an adult in good health.

The chain is built from TRBV30 and TRBJ2-1; unclear D gene. Germline CDR1 GTSNPN, CDR2 SVGIG (reference sequence). The length of the CDR3 is 13 residues. Between the trimmed V and J ends, which lost 2 bases and 7 bases, there was a span of 12 bases. CDR3 region: CAWSSSGWNEQFF. The CDR3 DNA sequence: TGTGCCTGGAGTTCTTCCGGCTGGAATGAGCAGTTCTTC.

The chain couples TRBV11-3 to TRBJ1-1; D ambiguous. Germline assignment: CDR1 SGHNT and CDR2 YENEEA. V dropped 5 bases and J dropped 0 bases, with 7 bases sitting between them. This CDR3 is 13 amino acids long. CDR3 residues: CASSPSVNTEAFF. The CDR3 DNA reads as TGTGCCAGCAGCCCTAGCGTGAACACTGAAGCTTTCTTT.

This sequence joins TRBV7-3 and TRBJ2-2; 8 bases align to TRBD2. V lost 9 bases, J lost 6 bases, and 15 bases stayed unmatched. CDR1 and CDR2 (germline): SGHTA, FQGTGA. This CDR3 is 16 amino acids long. As DNA, the CDR3 is TGTGCCAGTGGAGACCGGGGGGGCCTTAGGCCCGGGGAGCTGTTTTTT. Translated, it gives CASGDRGGLRPGELFF.

The chain employs TRBV18 and TRBJ2-2; 7 bases line up with TRBD2. Trimming removed 4 bases from V and 5 bases from J; junction bases left unmatched: 1. The CDR3 is 13 amino acids. The germline gives CDR1 KGHSH, CDR2 LQKENI. The CDR3 protein is CASSLLATGELFF. The CDR3 DNA reads TGTGCCAGCTCACTACTAGCGACCGGGGAGCTGTTTTTT.

V and J are TRBV21-1 and TRBJ1-5. TRBV21-1 is termed a pseudogene. This CDR3 is 15 amino acids long. The chain's CDR3 is CASRGRGVGDQPQHF. DNA of the CDR3: TGTGCCAGCAGGGGGAGGGGCGTCGGAGATCAGCCCCAGCATTTT.

J is TRBJ1-1 and V is TRBV7-2; D gene ambiguous. CDR1 SGHTA and CDR2 FQGNSA come from the germline V gene. This CDR3 has 14 amino acids. Between the trimmed V and J ends, which lost 0 bases and 4 bases, there was a span of 9 bases. The CDR3 region is CASSLAEGVTEAFF. CDR3 sequence (DNA): TGTGCCAGCAGCTTAGCGGAGGGCGTCACTGAAGCTTTCTTT.

The chain recombines TRBV18 with TRBJ1-6; D is possibly TRBD1 (6 bases). V shed 5 bases and J shed 8 bases, with 16 bases lying between them. The germline CDR1 and CDR2 sequences are KGHSH and LQKENI. This CDR3 contains 15 residues. The CDR3 spells CASSFTGTNDSPLHF. Written as DNA, the CDR3 is TGTGCCAGCTCATTCACCGGGACAAACGATTCACCCCTCCACTTT.

The chain has TRBV13 and TRBJ1-3; 10 bases are a match to TRBD1. This CDR3 is 19 amino acids long. V dropped 6 bases and J dropped 0; count of bases not matched to a gene: 14. Looked up from germline, CDR1 is PRHDT and CDR2 is FYEKMQ (reference sequence). The CDR3 nucleotides read TGTGCCAGCAGACCTGATGGGGACAGGGGCCATCCCTCTGGAAACACCATATATTTT. It yields the protein CASRPDGDRGHPSGNTIYF.

The chain joins TRBV19 to TRBJ1-1, with D hard to call. Trimming left V 7 bases short and J 11 bases short, with 14 bases between. CDR3 size: 11 residues. CDR1 LNHDA and CDR2 SQIVND come from the germline V gene (reference sequence). This CDR3 is CASILGYSAFF. The CDR3 coding sequence is TGTGCCAGTATCCTGGGGTATTCGGCTTTCTTT.